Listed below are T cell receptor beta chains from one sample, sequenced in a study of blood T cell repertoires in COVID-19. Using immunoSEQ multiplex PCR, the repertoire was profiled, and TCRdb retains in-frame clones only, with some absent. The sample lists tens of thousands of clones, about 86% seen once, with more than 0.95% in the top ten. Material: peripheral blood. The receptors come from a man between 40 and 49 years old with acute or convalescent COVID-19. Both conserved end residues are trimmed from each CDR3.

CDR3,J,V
AWSRDRSSGGNGYT,TRBJ1-2,TRBV30
ASSFNTGVYGGITDTQY,TRBJ2-3,TRBV27
ASSLSGGRLNTGELF,TRBJ2-2,TRBV28
ASSSGTALGYT,TRBJ1-2,TRBV6-5
ASRRASTDTQY,TRBJ2-3,TRBV6-5
ASSHLPFSSGANVLT,TRBJ2-6,TRBV27
ASSLSIDRPTNEAF,TRBJ1-1,TRBV5-4
ASSDRQGNTEAF,TRBJ1-1,TRBV6-1
ASSLGSGTEAF,TRBJ1-1,TRBV5-6
ASSLGTGHNSPLH,TRBJ1-6,TRBV27
ASSSQSTDTQY,TRBJ2-3,TRBV7-7
AWGRTEAF,TRBJ1-1,TRBV30
ASSQEGQGLNSPLH,TRBJ1-6,TRBV4-1
ASSSQGEAF,TRBJ1-1,TRBV6-5
ASSPTGADTQY,TRBJ2-3,TRBV19
ASSSQGTATNEKLF,TRBJ1-4,TRBV28
AWFTGGWDGYT,TRBJ1-2,TRBV30
ASSLGTGGLALNTEAF,TRBJ1-1,TRBV5-1
ASHSTQGTGRRAF,TRBJ1-1,TRBV28